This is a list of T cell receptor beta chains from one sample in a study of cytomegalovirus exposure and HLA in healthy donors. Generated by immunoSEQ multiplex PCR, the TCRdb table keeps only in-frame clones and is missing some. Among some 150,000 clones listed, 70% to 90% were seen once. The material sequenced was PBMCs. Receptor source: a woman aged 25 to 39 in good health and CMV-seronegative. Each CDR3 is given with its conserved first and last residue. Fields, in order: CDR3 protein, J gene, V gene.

CDR3 protein: CASSLMLAPDTQYF; J gene: TRBJ2-3; V gene: TRBV5-8
CDR3 protein: CSARDGRAFF; J gene: TRBJ2-1; V gene: TRBV20-1
CDR3 protein: CASSLIGSGGAGKQFF; J gene: TRBJ2-1; V gene: TRBV7-2
CDR3 protein: CASSPTIGLAGGPNEQYF; J gene: TRBJ2-7; V gene: TRBV7-9
CDR3 protein: CASSRDSYSNQPQHF; J gene: TRBJ1-5; V gene: TRBV2
CDR3 protein: CATMTRAGANVLTF; J gene: TRBJ2-6; V gene: TRBV13
CDR3 protein: CASSLAPSGGETQETQYF; J gene: TRBJ2-5; V gene: TRBV7-2
CDR3 protein: CASSIPYRGGFNTEAFF; J gene: TRBJ1-1; V gene: TRBV19
CDR3 protein: CASSPRTGGYEQYF; J gene: TRBJ2-7; V gene: TRBV5-1
CDR3 protein: CASSFKGGAGSYEQYF; J gene: TRBJ2-7; V gene: TRBV7-3
CDR3 protein: CASSPWGSYSNQPQHF; J gene: TRBJ1-5; V gene: TRBV28
CDR3 protein: CASSFGTGGGKLFF; J gene: TRBJ1-4; V gene: TRBV27
CDR3 protein: CASSLDIPNEKLFF; J gene: TRBJ1-4; V gene: TRBV5-1
CDR3 protein: CASSFDEQFF; J gene: TRBJ2-1; V gene: TRBV7-9
CDR3 protein: CASSLAAANDYGYTF; J gene: TRBJ1-2; V gene: TRBV5-1
CDR3 protein: CASSPHGPGANVLTF; J gene: TRBJ2-6; V gene: TRBV11-3
CDR3 protein: CASSLFRVGNTIYF; J gene: TRBJ1-3; V gene: TRBV5-6
CDR3 protein: CASSKGRTDSGANVLTF; J gene: TRBJ2-6; V gene: TRBV7-2
CDR3 protein: CASRRQAMNTEAFF; J gene: TRBJ1-1; V gene: TRBV28
CDR3 protein: CAGSQGALGKTQYF; J gene: TRBJ2-5; V gene: TRBV6-1
CDR3 protein: CASSQDSGLGGAFF; J gene: TRBJ1-1; V gene: TRBV4-2
CDR3 protein: CASSHGQSSGANVLTF; J gene: TRBJ2-6; V gene: TRBV14
CDR3 protein: CASSRGSYNEQFF; J gene: TRBJ2-1; V gene: TRBV6-5
CDR3 protein: CASSIGLTLDTEAFF; J gene: TRBJ1-1; V gene: TRBV5-6
CDR3 protein: CASRRLAGGFNEQFF; J gene: TRBJ2-1; V gene: TRBV27
CDR3 protein: CASSWKGQGLDMGEKLFF; J gene: TRBJ1-4; V gene: TRBV5-1
CDR3 protein: CASTQFGQGALNSPLHF; J gene: TRBJ1-6; V gene: TRBV27
CDR3 protein: CAWSVSGAFEQYF; J gene: TRBJ2-7; V gene: TRBV30
CDR3 protein: CASSPLTSPGELFF; J gene: TRBJ2-2; V gene: TRBV25-1
CDR3 protein: CASSPGRGALNEQFF; J gene: TRBJ2-1; V gene: TRBV6-5
CDR3 protein: CASSTLQRAGETQYF; J gene: TRBJ2-5; V gene: TRBV28
CDR3 protein: CASSLQAVKETQYF; J gene: TRBJ2-5; V gene: TRBV5-1
CDR3 protein: CASRREQKTSEQYF; J gene: TRBJ2-7; V gene: TRBV7-9
CDR3 protein: CASSLEILTRQGNEKLFF; J gene: TRBJ1-4; V gene: TRBV5-6
CDR3 protein: CASGLAGVGEQFF; J gene: TRBJ2-1; V gene: TRBV5-1
CDR3 protein: CASSGGHPKNIQYF; J gene: TRBJ2-4; V gene: TRBV6-1